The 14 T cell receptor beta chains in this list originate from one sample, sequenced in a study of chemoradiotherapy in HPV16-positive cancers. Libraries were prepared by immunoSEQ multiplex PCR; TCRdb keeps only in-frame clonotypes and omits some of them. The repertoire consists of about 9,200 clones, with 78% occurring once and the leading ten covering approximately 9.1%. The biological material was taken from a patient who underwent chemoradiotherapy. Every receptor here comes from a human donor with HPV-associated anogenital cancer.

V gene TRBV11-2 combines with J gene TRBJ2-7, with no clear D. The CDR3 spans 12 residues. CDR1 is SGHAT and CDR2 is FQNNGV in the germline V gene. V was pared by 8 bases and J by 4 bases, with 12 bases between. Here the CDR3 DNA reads TGTGCCAGCTCTGGCAGGACGTACGAGCAGTACTTC. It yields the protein CASSGRTYEQYF.

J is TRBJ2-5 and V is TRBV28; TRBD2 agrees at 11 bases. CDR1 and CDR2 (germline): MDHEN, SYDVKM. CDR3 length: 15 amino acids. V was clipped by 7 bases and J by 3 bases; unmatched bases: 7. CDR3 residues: CASTPPTSGEETQYF. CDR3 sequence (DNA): TGTGCCAGCACCCCCCCGACTAGCGGGGAAGAGACCCAGTACTTC.

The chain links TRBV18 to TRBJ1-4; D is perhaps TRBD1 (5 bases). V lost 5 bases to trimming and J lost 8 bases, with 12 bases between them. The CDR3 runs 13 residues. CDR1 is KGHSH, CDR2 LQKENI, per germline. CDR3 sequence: CASSTSGPEKLFF. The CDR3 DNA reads TGTGCCAGCTCAACTTCAGGGCCCGAAAAACTGTTTTTT.

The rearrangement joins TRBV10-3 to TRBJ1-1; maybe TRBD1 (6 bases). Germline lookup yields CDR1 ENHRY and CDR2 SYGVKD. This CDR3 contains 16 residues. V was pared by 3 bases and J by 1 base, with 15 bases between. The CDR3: CAISDPLGTQNTEAFF. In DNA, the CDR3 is TGTGCCATCAGTGATCCCCTCGGGACACAGAACACTGAAGCTTTCTTT.

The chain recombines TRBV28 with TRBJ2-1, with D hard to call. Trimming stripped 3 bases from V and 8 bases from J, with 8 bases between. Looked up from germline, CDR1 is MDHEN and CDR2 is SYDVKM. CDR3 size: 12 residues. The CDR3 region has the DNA TGTGCCAGCAGTTTCCGCAGTTATGAGCAGTTCTTC. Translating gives CASSFRSYEQFF. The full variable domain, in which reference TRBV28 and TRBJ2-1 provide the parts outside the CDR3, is DVKVTQSSRYLVKRTGEKVFLECVQDMDHENMFWYRQDPGLGLRLIYFSYDVKMKEKGDIPEGYSVSREKKERFSLILESASTNQTSMYLCASSFRSYEQFFGPGTRLTVL.

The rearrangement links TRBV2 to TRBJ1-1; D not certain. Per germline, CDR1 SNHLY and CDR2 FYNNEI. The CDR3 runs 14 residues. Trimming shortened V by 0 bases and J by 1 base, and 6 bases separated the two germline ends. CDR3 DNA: TGTGCCAGCAGTGAAGCAGGGTGGAACACTGAAGCTTTCTTT. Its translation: CASSEAGWNTEAFF.

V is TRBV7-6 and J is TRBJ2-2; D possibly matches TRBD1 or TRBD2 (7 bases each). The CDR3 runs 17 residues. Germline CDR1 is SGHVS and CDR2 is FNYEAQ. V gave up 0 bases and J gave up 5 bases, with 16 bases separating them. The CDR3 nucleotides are TGTGCCAGCAGCTTAGCGCCTAGGCAGGGGGGGACCGGGGAGCTGTTTTTT. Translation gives CASSLAPRQGGTGELFF.

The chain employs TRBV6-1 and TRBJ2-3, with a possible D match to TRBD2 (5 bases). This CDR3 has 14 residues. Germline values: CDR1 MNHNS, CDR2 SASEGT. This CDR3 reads CATAGPANTDTQYF. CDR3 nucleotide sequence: TGTGCTACGGCGGGCCCCGCTAACACAGATACGCAGTATTTT.

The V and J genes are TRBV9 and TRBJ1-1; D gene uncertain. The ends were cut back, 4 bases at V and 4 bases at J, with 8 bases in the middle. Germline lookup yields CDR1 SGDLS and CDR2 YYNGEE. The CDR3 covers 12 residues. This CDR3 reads CASSPLGTEAFF. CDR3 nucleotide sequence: TGTGCCAGCAGCCCACTGGGCACTGAAGCTTTCTTT.

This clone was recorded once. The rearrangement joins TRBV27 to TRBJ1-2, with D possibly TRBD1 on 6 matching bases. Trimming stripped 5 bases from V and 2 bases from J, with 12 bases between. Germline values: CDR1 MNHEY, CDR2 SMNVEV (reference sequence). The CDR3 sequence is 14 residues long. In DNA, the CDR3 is TGTGCCAGCAGTCCAACCGGGACAAACTATGGCTACACCTTC. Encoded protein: CASSPTGTNYGYTF.

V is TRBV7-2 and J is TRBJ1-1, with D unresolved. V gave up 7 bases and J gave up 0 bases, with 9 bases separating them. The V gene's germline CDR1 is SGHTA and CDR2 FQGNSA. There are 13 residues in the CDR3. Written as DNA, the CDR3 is TGTGCCAGCAAGCCTGACATGAACACTGAAGCTTTCTTT. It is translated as CASKPDMNTEAFF.

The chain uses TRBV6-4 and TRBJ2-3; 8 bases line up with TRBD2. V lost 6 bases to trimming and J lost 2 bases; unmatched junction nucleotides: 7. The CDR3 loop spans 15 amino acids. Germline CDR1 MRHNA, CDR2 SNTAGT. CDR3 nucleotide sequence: TGTGCCAGCAGCTCTCAGCGGGGGCCCACAGATACGCAGTATTTT. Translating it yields CASSSQRGPTDTQYF.

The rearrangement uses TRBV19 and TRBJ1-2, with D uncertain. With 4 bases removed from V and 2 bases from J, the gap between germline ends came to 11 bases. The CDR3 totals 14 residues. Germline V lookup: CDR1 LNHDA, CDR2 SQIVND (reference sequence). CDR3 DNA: TGTGCCAGTAGTAACGTCCCCGAAAACTATGGCTACACCTTC. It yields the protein CASSNVPENYGYTF.

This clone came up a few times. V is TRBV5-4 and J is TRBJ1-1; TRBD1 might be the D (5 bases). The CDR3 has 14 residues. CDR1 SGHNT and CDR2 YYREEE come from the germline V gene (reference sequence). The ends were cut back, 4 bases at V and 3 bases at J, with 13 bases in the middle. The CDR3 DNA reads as TGTGCCAGCAGCCTAGCCGGGACGCACACTGAAGCTTTCTTT. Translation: CASSLAGTHTEAFF.